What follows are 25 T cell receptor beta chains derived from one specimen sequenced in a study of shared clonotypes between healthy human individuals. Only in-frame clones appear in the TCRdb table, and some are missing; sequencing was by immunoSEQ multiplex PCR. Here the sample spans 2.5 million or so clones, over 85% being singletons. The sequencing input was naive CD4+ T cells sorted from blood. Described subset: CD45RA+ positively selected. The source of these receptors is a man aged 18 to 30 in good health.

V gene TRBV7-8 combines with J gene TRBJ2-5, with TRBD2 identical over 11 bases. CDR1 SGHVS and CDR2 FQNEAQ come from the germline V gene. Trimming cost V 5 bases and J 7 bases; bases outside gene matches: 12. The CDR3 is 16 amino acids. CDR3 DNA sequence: TGTGCCAGCAGCCCGGTAGCGGGGGGGAGCCCAGTGACCCAGTACTTC. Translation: CASSPVAGGSPVTQYF.

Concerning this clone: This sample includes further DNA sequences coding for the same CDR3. CDR3 bases: TGTGCCAGTAGTATAGGGGATACTAGCACAGATACGCAGTATTTT. This gives the protein CASSIGDTSTDTQYF. The J gene is TRBJ2-3, the V gene TRBV19; no clear D. The CDR3 consists of 15 residues. Germline CDR1 is LNHDA and CDR2 is SQIVND (reference sequence). V gave up 1 base and J gave up 0 bases, with 8 bases separating them.

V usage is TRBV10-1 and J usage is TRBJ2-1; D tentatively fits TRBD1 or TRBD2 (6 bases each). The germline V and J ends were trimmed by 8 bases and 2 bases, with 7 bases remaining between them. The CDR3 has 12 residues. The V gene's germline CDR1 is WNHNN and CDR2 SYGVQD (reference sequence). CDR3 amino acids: CASRGPYNEQFF. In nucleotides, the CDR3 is TGCGCCAGCCGGGGGCCCTACAATGAGCAGTTCTTC.

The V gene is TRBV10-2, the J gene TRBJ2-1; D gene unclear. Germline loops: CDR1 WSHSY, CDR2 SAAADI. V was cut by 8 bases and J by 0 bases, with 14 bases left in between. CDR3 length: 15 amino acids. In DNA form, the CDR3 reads TGCGCCAGCGACAAGACACCTAACTCCTACAATGAGCAGTTCTTC. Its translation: CASDKTPNSYNEQFF.

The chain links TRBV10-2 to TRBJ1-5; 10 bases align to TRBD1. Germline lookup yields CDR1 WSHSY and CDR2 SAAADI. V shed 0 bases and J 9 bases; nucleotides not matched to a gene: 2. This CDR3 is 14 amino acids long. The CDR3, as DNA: TGCGCCAGCAGTGAGTCGAGGGACAGGGGGCCCCAGCATTTT. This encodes CASSESRDRGPQHF.

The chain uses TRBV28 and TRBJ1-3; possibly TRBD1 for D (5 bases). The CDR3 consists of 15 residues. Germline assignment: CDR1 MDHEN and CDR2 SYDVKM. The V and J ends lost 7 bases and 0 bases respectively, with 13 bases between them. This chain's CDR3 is CASTRDLISGNTIYF. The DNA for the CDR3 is TGTGCCAGCACCCGGGACTTGATCTCTGGAAACACCATATATTTT.

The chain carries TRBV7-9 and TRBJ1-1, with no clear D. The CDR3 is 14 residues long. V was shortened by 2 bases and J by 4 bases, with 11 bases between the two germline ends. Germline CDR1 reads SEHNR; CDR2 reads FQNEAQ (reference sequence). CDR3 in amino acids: CASSLLSTGTEAFF. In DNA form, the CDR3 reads TGTGCCAGCAGCTTACTATCGACGGGCACTGAAGCTTTCTTT.

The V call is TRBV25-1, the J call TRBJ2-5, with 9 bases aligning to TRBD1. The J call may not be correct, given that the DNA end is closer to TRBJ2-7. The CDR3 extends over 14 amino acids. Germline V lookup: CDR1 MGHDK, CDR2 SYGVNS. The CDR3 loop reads CATAGQGLSYEQYF. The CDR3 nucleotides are TGTGCCACCGCGGGACAGGGCCTCTCCTACGAGCAGTACTTC.

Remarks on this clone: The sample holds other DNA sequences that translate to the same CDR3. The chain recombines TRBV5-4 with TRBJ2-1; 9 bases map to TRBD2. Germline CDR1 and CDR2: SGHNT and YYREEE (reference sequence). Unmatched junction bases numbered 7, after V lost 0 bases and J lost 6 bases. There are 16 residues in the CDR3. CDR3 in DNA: TGTGCCAGCAGCTTGGGGGCAGCGGGAGGATTCAATGAGCAGTTCTTC. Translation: CASSLGAAGGFNEQFF.

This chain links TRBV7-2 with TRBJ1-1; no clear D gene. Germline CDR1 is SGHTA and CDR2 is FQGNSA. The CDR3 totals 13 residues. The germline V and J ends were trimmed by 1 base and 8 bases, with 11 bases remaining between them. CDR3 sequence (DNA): TGTGCCAGCAGCTTAGTCCCCCAATCGGAAGCTTTCTTT. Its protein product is CASSLVPQSEAFF.

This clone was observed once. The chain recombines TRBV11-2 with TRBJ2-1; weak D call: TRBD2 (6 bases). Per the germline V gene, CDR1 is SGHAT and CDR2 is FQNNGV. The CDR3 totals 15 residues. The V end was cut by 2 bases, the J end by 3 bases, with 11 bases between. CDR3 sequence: CASSLLSGVYNEQFF. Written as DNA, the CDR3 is TGTGCCAGCAGCTTATTATCGGGAGTCTACAATGAGCAGTTCTTC.

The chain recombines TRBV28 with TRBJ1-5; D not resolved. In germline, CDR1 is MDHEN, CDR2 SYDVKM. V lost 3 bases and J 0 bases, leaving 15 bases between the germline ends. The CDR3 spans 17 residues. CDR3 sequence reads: CASSFGPWIGSNQPQHF. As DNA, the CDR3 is TGTGCCAGCAGTTTTGGGCCTTGGATCGGTAGCAATCAGCCCCAGCATTTT.

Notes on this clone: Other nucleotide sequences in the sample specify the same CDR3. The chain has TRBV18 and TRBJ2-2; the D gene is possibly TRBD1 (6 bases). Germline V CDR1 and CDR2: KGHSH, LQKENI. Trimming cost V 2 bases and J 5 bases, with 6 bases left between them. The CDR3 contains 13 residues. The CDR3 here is CASSPDRTGELFF. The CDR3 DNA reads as TGTGCCAGCTCACCAGACAGGACCGGGGAGCTGTTTTTT.

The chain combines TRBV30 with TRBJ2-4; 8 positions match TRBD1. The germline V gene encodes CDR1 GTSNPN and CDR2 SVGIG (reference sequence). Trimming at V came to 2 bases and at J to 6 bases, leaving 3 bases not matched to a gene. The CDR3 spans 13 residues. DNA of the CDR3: TGTGCCTGGAGTCGCACAGGGGGAAACATTCAGTACTTC. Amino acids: CAWSRTGGNIQYF.

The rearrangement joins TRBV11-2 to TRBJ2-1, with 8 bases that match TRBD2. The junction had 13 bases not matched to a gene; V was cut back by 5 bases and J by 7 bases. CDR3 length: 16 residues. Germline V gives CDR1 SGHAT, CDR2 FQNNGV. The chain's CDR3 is CASSTLAGFGKNEQFF. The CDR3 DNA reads TGTGCCAGCAGCACATTAGCGGGGTTTGGAAAAAATGAGCAGTTCTTC.

DNA for the CDR3: TGTGCCAGCAGTGAATTGGGGACTAGCGTGAGAGGCGGGGAGCTGTTTTTT. Encoded protein: CASSELGTSVRGGELFF. The genes are TRBV25-1 and TRBJ2-2, with TRBD2 matching over 10 bases. The CDR3 has 17 amino acids. Looked up from germline, CDR1 is MGHDK and CDR2 is SYGVNS. V shed 1 base and J 7 bases; nucleotides not matched to a gene: 9.

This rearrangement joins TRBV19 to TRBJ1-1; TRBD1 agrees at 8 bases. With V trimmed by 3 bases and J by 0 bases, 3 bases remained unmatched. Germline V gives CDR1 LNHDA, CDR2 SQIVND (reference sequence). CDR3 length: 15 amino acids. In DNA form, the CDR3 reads TGTGCCAGTAGTATCCAGGGGGCGATGAACACTGAAGCTTTCTTT. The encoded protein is CASSIQGAMNTEAFF.

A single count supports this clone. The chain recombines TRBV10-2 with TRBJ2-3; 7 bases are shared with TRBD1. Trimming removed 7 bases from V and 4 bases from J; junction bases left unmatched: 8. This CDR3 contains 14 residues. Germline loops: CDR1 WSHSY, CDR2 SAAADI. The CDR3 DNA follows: TGCGCCAGCAACCCAACAGGGGTGGCAGATACGCAGTATTTT. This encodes CASNPTGVADTQYF.

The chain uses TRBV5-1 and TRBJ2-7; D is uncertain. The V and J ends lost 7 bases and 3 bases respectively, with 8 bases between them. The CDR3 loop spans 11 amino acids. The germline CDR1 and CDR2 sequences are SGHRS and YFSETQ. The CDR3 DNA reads TGCGCCAGCCGTAGGGACTACGAGCAGTACTTC. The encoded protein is CASRRDYEQYF. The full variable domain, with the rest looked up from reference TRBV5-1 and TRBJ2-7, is KAGVTQTPRYLIKTRGQQVTLSCSPISGHRSVSWYQQTPGQGLQFLFEYFSETQRNKGNFPGRFSGRQFSNSRSEMNVSTLELGDSALYLCASRRDYEQYFGPGTRLTVT.

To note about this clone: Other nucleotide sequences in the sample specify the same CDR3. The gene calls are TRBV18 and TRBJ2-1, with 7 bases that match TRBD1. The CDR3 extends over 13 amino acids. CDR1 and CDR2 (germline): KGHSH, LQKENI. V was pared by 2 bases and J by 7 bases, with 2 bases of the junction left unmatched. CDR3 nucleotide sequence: TGTGCCAGCTCACCAAGACAGGGTAATGAGCAGTTCTTC. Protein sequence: CASSPRQGNEQFF.

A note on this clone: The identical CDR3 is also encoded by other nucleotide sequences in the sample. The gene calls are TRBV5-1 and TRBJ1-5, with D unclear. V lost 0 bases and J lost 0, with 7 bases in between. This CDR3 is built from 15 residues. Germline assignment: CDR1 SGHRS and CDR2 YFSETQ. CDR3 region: CASSLEGDSNQPQHF. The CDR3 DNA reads TGCGCCAGCAGCTTGGAGGGCGATAGCAATCAGCCCCAGCATTTT. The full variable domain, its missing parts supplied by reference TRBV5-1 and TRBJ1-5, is KAGVTQTPRYLIKTRGQQVTLSCSPISGHRSVSWYQQTPGQGLQFLFEYFSETQRNKGNFPGRFSGRQFSNSRSEMNVSTLELGDSALYLCASSLEGDSNQPQHFGDGTRLSIL.

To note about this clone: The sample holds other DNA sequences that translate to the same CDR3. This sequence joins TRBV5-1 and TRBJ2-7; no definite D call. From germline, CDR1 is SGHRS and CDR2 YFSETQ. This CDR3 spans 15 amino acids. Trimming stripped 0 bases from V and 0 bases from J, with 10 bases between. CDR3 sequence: CASSLVGQSSYEQYF. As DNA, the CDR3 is TGCGCCAGCAGCTTGGTTGGCCAGAGCTCCTACGAGCAGTACTTC.

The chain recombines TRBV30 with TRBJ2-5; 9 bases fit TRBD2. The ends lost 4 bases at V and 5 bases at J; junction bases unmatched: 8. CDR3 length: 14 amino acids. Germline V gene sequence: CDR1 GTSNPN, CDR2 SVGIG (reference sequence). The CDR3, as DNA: TGTGCCTGGACACGGCGGGGGGGCAGTGAGACCCAGTACTTC. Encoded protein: CAWTRRGGSETQYF.

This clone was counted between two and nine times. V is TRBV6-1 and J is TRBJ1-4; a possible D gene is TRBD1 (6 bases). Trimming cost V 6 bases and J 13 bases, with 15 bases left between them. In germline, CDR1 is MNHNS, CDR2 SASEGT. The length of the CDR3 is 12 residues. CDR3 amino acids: CASRAPGQRLFF. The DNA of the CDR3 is TGTGCCAGCAGAGCACCGGGACAAAGACTGTTTTTT.

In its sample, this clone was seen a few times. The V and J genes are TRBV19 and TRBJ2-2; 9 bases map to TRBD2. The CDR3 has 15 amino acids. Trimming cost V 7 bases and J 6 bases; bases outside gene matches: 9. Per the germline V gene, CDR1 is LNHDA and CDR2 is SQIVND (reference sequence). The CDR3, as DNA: TGTGCCAGTAAGGACATAGCGGGAGTCCCCGGGGAGCTGTTTTTT. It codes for CASKDIAGVPGELFF.